Below are 5 T cell receptor beta chains sequenced from a single sample in a study of T cell responses to AZD1222 COVID-19 vaccine. Measured with immunoSEQ multiplex PCR; TCRdb has only the in-frame clones, and not every one. The sample consists of about 170,000 clones, 85% to 90% of them appearing once. Sequencing was performed on peripheral blood, taken 28 days after the second dose of the MenACWY control vaccine. These receptors were collected from an adult who received the MenACWY meningococcal vaccine as a control.

The chain employs TRBV5-1 and TRBJ1-1, with TRBD1 as a possible D gene (5 bases). V was pared by 3 bases and J by 0 bases, with 9 bases between. Germline CDR1 reads SGHRS; CDR2 reads YFSETQ. The length of the CDR3 is 14 residues. The chain's CDR3 is CASSSQGMNTEAFF. The CDR3 bases are TGCGCCAGCAGCTCTCAGGGAATGAACACTGAAGCTTTCTTT.

For the CDR3, the DNA is TGCGCCAGCAGCCCCTCGGACAGGGGAGGTGAAGGTAATGGCTACACCTTC. It specifies CASSPSDRGGEGNGYTF. The chain recombines TRBV4-1 with TRBJ1-2; 9 nucleotides agree with TRBD1. In germline, CDR1 is MGHRA, CDR2 YSYEKL. V shed 4 bases, J shed 6 bases, and the junction held 15 bases outside the gene matches. This CDR3 contains 17 residues.

This sequence joins TRBV6-5 and TRBJ2-4, with D uncertain. Germline V CDR1 and CDR2: MNHEY, SVGAGI. The V and J ends lost 6 bases and 0 bases respectively, with 12 bases between them. This CDR3 comprises 15 residues. CDR3 sequence (DNA): TGTGCCAGCAGAGCACCGGGCCTAGCCAAAAACATTCAGTACTTC. This translates into CASRAPGLAKNIQYF.

The V call is TRBV12-3 or TRBV12-4, the J call TRBJ1-2, with unresolved D. V lost 5 bases and J 4 bases, leaving 8 bases between the germline ends. The CDR3 runs to 12 residues. The CDR3 DNA sequence: TGTGCCAGCAGTGGACGCACCTATGGCTACACCTTC. It encodes CASSGRTYGYTF.

The genes are TRBV6-2 or TRBV6-3 and TRBJ2-7; no reliable D call. CDR3 length equals 13 residues. The germline V and J ends were trimmed by 2 bases and 2 bases, with 7 bases remaining between them. The germline V gene encodes CDR1 MNHEY and CDR2 SVGEGT. The CDR3 spells CASSYGDPYEQYF. The CDR3 DNA sequence: TGTGCCAGCAGTTACGGCGACCCCTACGAGCAGTACTTC.